The rows below give T cell receptor beta chains drawn from one sample of a study of T cells after yellow fever vaccination. Using its own MiXCR run on the 5' RACE reads, TCRdb lists one record per CDR3 protein. The sample includes under 300,000 distinct CDR3 sequences, 6.9% of them seen just once. This specimen was CD4+ T cells sorted from PBMCs, taken 15 days after the yellow fever booster vaccination. The receptors originated from a man aged 25 to 40 who received the YFV17D yellow fever vaccine. Each CDR3 is given with its conserved first and last residue.

TRBV2 15 CATNKKDSSTDTQYF
TRBV20-1 14 CSARNSGRVYEQYF
TRBV20-1 13 CSGRDRVREKLFF
TRBV19 15 CASSKGQTSSYEQYF
TRBV7-6 13 CASSFRTQETQYF
TRBV12-3/TRBV12-4 15 CASSLGGLAAYEQYF
TRBV9 17 CASSVGRRTGTGGEQYF
TRBV7-8 17 CASSQLAGGASTDTQYF
TRBV5-6 14 CASSLNRGGNTIYF
TRBV20-1 16 CSAETTSAGGRETQYF
TRBV6-4 13 CASSDSIMDEQFF
TRBV12-3/TRBV12-4 15 CASRTGTGTYNEQFF
TRBV4-1 15 CASSQVKRSLETQYF
TRBV3-1 14 CASSIQGYNSPLHF
TRBV12-3/TRBV12-4 16 CASSFLAGSGANVLTF
TRBV6-6 12 CASSSGGNTIYF
TRBV25-1 12 CASSASPRGYTF
TRBV29-1 11 CSVQTGGAQYF
TRBV20-1 15 CSAVPLGSYNSPLHF
TRBV10-3 13 CAISGGAVYEQFF
TRBV20-1 14 CSARDPPNPDTQYF
TRBV27 17 CASRQQAGAGSYNEQFF
TRBV7-2 14 CASKSGAGANVLTF
TRBV7-2 16 CASSLASAGRVHEQYF
TRBV12-3/TRBV12-4 12 CASRINTGELFF
TRBV5-1 12 CASSSTVREQFF
TRBV7-2 12 CASNNRGSGYTF
TRBV5-1 14 CASSRGGGNYEQYF
TRBV7-6 12 CASSLFRNEQFF
TRBV20-1 14 CSARDHGGGGTQYF
TRBV3-1 14 CASSQEAGVAEQFF
TRBV3-1 17 CASSHSTSIGGPYEQYF
TRBV20-1 14 CSARPSGLEGTQYF
TRBV6-5 11 CASSWLGAQYF
TRBV20-1 15 CSASRLALGTDTQYF
TRBV5-1 14 CASSPGQEYNEQFF
TRBV7-7 13 CASSTLQEQTQYF
TRBV6-6 12 CASRNADRQAFF
TRBV7-2 14 CASSPPYRGDEQFF
TRBV20-1 15 CSARSHSPSKNIQYF
TRBV20-1 12 CSPRPHQETQYF
TRBV20-1 11 CSARRGETLFF
TRBV6-2/TRBV6-3 14 CASSIAGGPTEAFF
TRBV25-1 18 CASSRQGDGRTLYNEQFF
TRBV10-3 15 CAISESIQGRETQYF
TRBV20-1 13 CSAKWAPTDTQYF
TRBV6-6 13 CASRRTGLETQYF
TRBV4-3 15 CASSQESRLNSPLHF
TRBV28 15 CASFSIGGARETQYF
TRBV11-3 13 CASSEGLLDTQYF
TRBV25-1 18 CASSDSRNRDRGRTEAFF
TRBV20-1 15 CSALRGANAGNEAFF
TRBV28 15 CASSLSASGSNEQFF
TRBV5-1 15 CASSLVSSVKDGYTF
TRBV10-3 17 CAISGASGSPSYNEQFF
TRBV5-1 15 CASSSYDPSGNEQYF
TRBV25-1 14 CASSEGGSYNEQFF
TRBV29-1 17 CSVEDRHGGRAFGEQFF
TRBV5-1 13 CASTPDELAAPYF
TRBV5-6 13 CASRFYEQETQYF